This note documents a single T cell receptor (beta chain) sequence. The target antigen is unknown. This specimen belongs to a study of shared clonotypes between healthy human individuals. The CDR3 has 20 residues. With 0 bases clipped from V and 2 bases from J, the junction kept 19 bases outside the gene matches. The germline gives CDR1 MGHRA, CDR2 YSYEKL. General study findings and limits: Compared with clonotypes that all four donors shared, non-shared clonotypes had lower generation probabilities.

Produced via immunoSEQ multiplex PCR; TCRdb's table is partial and in-frame only. Among some 1.4 million clones listed, roughly 96% were seen once. The clonotype comes from a man aged 25 to 40 in good health. The J gene is TRBJ2-7, the V gene TRBV4-1, with 7 bases matching TRBD2. Sequenced: naive CD4+ T cells sorted from blood. Subset: CD45RA+ positively selected. The CDR3 reads CASSQEREGGPLVMAYEQYF. CDR3 in DNA: TGCGCCAGCAGCCAAGAAAGGGAGGGAGGGCCTTTGGTAATGGCCTACGAGCAGTACTTC.